This T cell receptor (beta chain) is drawn from a study of regulatory T cells in long-lasting Graves disease. Overall study findings and caveats: Persistent disease was associated with favored TRBV28 usage and with favored use of TRBJ1-2 and TRBJ2-5.

Concerning this clonotype: The antigen is not known.

Trimming removed 5 bases at V and 6 bases at J, with 12 bases between. The CDR3 length is 13 residues. Arm-PCR of CDR3 regions and iRepertoire HTBI primers were used to build TCR beta libraries. TCRdb re-called the multiplex PCR reads with MiXCR, one entry per CDR3 protein. The sample lists about 530,000 distinct CDR3 sequences; 15% to 20% were seen once. Time point denoted: newly diagnosed GD, antithyroid drugs for less than 3 months. The authors made the TCR library using RNA they extracted from PBMCs. The data also belong to a second study, concerning T cells in Graves' hyperthyroidism and ophthalmopathy.

This rearrangement joins TRBV12-3 or TRBV12-4 to TRBJ2-3; D gene ambiguous. This TCR derives from a woman aged 35-60 years with Graves disease. Sequenced material: peripheral blood mononuclear cells (PBMCs), taken at new diagnosis, from a patient treated with antithyroid drugs. CDR3 sequence (DNA): TGTGCCAGCAGTGACTCGATGGGGGATACGCAGTATTTT. Protein sequence: CASSDSMGDTQYF.